This T cell receptor beta chain was identified in a study of blood T cell repertoires in COVID-19. About the research overall: The samples span acute and convalescent COVID-19 from the United States, Italy and Spain.

Authors' analysis steps: Nucleated cell number was recorded as an estimate derived from reference gene primer amplification. Only in-frame clones appear in the TCRdb table, and some are missing; sequencing was by immunoSEQ multiplex PCR. V and J calls and clone size are as listed in that table; D and trimming were resolved from the DNA. The sample has 150,000 to 170,000 clones, more than 75% seen once. The CDR3 runs 15 residues. With 6 bases removed from V and 2 bases from J, the gap between germline ends came to 14 bases. The V gene's germline CDR1 is MNHEY and CDR2 SVGAGI. The clonotype was recovered from a woman in her sixties or seventies with COVID-19, enrolled during active disease. The chain joins TRBV6-5 to TRBJ1-5; D is unclear. Sequences were obtained from peripheral blood. The DNA for the CDR3 is TGTGCCAGCAGATCCGCCAGCGGGGGCAATCAGCCCCAGCATTTT. Its translation is CASRSASGGNQPQHF.